This T cell receptor beta chain was profiled in a study of CD8 T cells in ankylosing spondylitis. This CDR3 has 13 residues. Trimming left V 7 bases short and J 4 bases short, with 12 bases between. TCRdb reanalysed the 5' RACE reads using MiXCR and keeps one entry per CDR3 protein. Among more than 100,000 distinct CDR3 sequences listed, approximately 17% were seen once. Study conclusions and caveats: What appeared characteristic of ankylosing spondylitis blood was a TCR beta motif of eight highly homologous variants.

This clonotype turned up a few times. Its specificity is not known. The sample consisted of blood, either unsorted or a sorted T cell fraction (not recorded which). J is TRBJ2-3 and V is TRBV12-3 or TRBV12-4, with D unresolved. This TCR was sampled from a male donor with ankylosing spondylitis. CDR3 residues: CASTPPLSDTQYF. The CDR3 region has the DNA TGTGCCAGCACCCCTCCACTCTCAGATACGCAGTATTTT.